A single sample is the source of the 29 T cell receptor beta chains below, sequenced in a study of graft-versus-host responses after intestinal transplantation. Produced via immunoSEQ multiplex PCR; TCRdb's table is partial and in-frame only. Of 60,000 to 70,000 clones in the sample, roughly 89% are singletons; the top ten hold approximately 1.7%. Processing of graft tissue released intraepithelial and lamina propria lymphocytes. Sequencing was performed on ileum tissue, taken around 350 days after transplant. The receptors here all came from a human patient who received an intestinal transplant, so some T cells may come from the graft donor.

This clone was detected only a few times. The rearrangement links TRBV6-5 to TRBJ1-5, with TRBD1 identical over 8 bases. The CDR3 totals 15 residues. Germline assignment: CDR1 MNHEY and CDR2 SVGAGI. The V gene end was trimmed by 5 bases and the J gene end by 3 bases; junction bases not matched to a gene: 6. CDR3 residues: CASSQGAGLNQPQHF. CDR3 in DNA: TGTGCCAGCAGTCAGGGGGCGGGTCTCAATCAGCCCCAGCATTTT.

The V call is TRBV6-6, the J call TRBJ2-5; D is uncertain. Germline-derived CDR1 and CDR2 are MNHNY and SVGAGI (reference sequence). The length of the CDR3 is 14 residues. V was pared by 0 bases and J by 0 bases, with 5 bases between. CDR3 nucleotides: TGTGCCAGCAGTTACTCGAGTAACCAAGAGACCCAGTACTTC. Translation gives CASSYSSNQETQYF.

DNA for the CDR3: TGTGCCAGCAGTTTCTCGGATACAGGGGGAAGGGAGACCCAGTACTTC. The encoded protein is CASSFSDTGGRETQYF. The chain uses TRBV28 and TRBJ2-5; 8 bases are shared with TRBD1. Germline trimming cut 3 bases from V and 5 bases from J; bases unmatched to any gene: 11. Per germline, CDR1 MDHEN and CDR2 SYDVKM. The CDR3 consists of 16 residues.

This clone was recorded only once. This chain uses TRBV5-1 with TRBJ2-7; D not certain. The CDR3 contains 13 residues. V gave up 2 bases and J gave up 2 bases, with 8 bases separating them. Germline V gives CDR1 SGHRS, CDR2 YFSETQ. The CDR3 region is CASSFLGTYEQYF. The CDR3 DNA sequence: TGCGCCAGCAGCTTCCTTGGGACCTACGAGCAGTACTTC.

This rearrangement joins TRBV11-1 to TRBJ2-5, with TRBD1 identical over 9 bases. The V segment lost 1 base and the J segment 2 bases; nucleotides outside the gene matches: 8. The germline V gene encodes CDR1 SGHAT and CDR2 FQDESV (reference sequence). The CDR3 has 17 residues. For the CDR3, the DNA is TGTGCCAGCAGCTTAGGGGACAGGGTGATTCGGCAAGAGACCCAGTACTTC. It is translated as CASSLGDRVIRQETQYF.

This sequence joins TRBV9 and TRBJ2-1; TRBD2 is a possible D gene (6 bases). Trimming pared 3 bases from V and 7 bases from J, leaving 14 bases between. CDR3 size: 14 residues. Germline lookup yields CDR1 SGDLS and CDR2 YYNGEE. The CDR3 bases are TGTGCCAGCAGCGCCGCCGGGACTGAGAATGAGCAGTTCTTC. Its protein product is CASSAAGTENEQFF.

V is TRBV7-9 and J is TRBJ2-1, with 8 bases matching TRBD1. Germline-derived CDR1 and CDR2 are SEHNR and FQNEAQ (reference sequence). The V gene end was trimmed by 2 bases and the J gene end by 7 bases; junction bases not matched to a gene: 7. This CDR3 is 15 amino acids long. The CDR3 protein is CASSLQGAFGNEQFF. As DNA, the CDR3 is TGTGCCAGCAGCTTACAGGGGGCTTTTGGGAATGAGCAGTTCTTC. The full variable domain, completed using reference TRBV7-9 and TRBJ2-1, is DTGVSQNPRHKITKRGQNVTFRCDPISEHNRLYWYRQTLGQGPEFLTYFQNEAQLEKSRLLSDRFSAERPKGSFSTLEIQRTEQGDSAMYLCASSLQGAFGNEQFFGPGTRLTVL.

A few counts support this clone. Germline is not matched at one junction end, which may reflect a read error. The gene calls are TRBV2 and TRBJ2-4; 11 bases fit TRBD2. Germline-derived CDR1 and CDR2 are SNHLY and FYNNEI. The CDR3 contains 15 residues. CDR3 protein: CASSVSGRAINIQYF. Here the CDR3 DNA reads TGTGCCAGCAGTGTTAGCGGGAGGGCCATAAACATTCAGTACTTC. Using reference TRBV2 and TRBJ2-4 for the parts outside the CDR3, the full variable domain is EPEVTQTPSHQVTQMGQEVILRCVPISNHLYFYWYRQILGQKVEFLVSFYNNEISEKSEIFDDQFSVERPDGSNFTLKIRSTKLEDSAMYFCASSVSGRAINIQYFGAGTRLSVL.

V is TRBV11-3 and J is TRBJ2-2; D is tentatively TRBD1 or TRBD2 (5 bases each). The CDR3 extends over 14 amino acids. Trimming took off 0 bases at V and 5 bases at J, with 7 bases between the two ends. The germline CDR1 and CDR2 sequences are SGHNT and YENEEA. This CDR3 is CASSLEGPTGELFF. CDR3 nucleotide sequence: TGTGCCAGCAGCTTAGAGGGACCGACCGGGGAGCTGTTTTTT.

V and J are TRBV5-1 and TRBJ2-5; D may be TRBD1 or TRBD2 (5 bases each). CDR3 length: 13 residues. V was clipped by 3 bases and J by 4 bases, with 10 bases between them. Germline V lookup: CDR1 SGHRS, CDR2 YFSETQ. CDR3 loop: CASSSEGPETQYF. The CDR3 nucleotides are TGCGCCAGCAGCTCCGAGGGGCCAGAGACCCAGTACTTC.

There are a few counts of this clone. The genes are TRBV4-1 and TRBJ2-7; D gene unclear. The V end was cut by 1 base, the J end by 7 bases, with 5 bases between. There are 11 residues in the CDR3. Germline CDR1 is MGHRA and CDR2 is YSYEKL. DNA of the CDR3: TGCGCCAGCAGCCAAGGGTCTGAGCAGTACTTC. The encoded protein is CASSQGSEQYF.

The chain couples TRBV6-5 to TRBJ1-2; unclear D gene. This CDR3 comprises 14 residues. V was cut by 5 bases and J by 6 bases, with 16 bases left in between. The V gene's germline CDR1 is MNHEY and CDR2 SVGAGI. The CDR3 sequence is CASSGGGSLHGYTF. The CDR3 bases are TGTGCCAGCAGTGGCGGTGGCAGCCTTCATGGCTACACCTTC.

To note about this clone: The same CDR3 arises from other DNA sequences in this sample as well. The chain combines TRBV4-1 with TRBJ1-1; no definite D call. CDR1 is MGHRA and CDR2 is YSYEKL in the germline V gene. CDR3 length equals 13 residues. V lost 1 base to trimming and J lost 0 bases, with 3 bases between them. The CDR3: CASSQGVNTEAFF. The DNA of the CDR3 is TGCGCCAGCAGCCAAGGAGTGAACACTGAAGCTTTCTTT.

The chain combines TRBV19 with TRBJ1-1; D is undetermined. The V and J ends lost 7 bases and 0 bases respectively, with 15 bases between them. Per germline, CDR1 LNHDA and CDR2 SQIVND (reference sequence). The CDR3 loop spans 15 amino acids. The CDR3 region is CASKFVLGMNTEAFF. In nucleotides, the CDR3 is TGTGCCAGTAAATTTGTCCTGGGAATGAACACTGAAGCTTTCTTT. Full variable domain (remainder filled in from reference TRBV19 and TRBJ1-1): DGGITQSPKYLFRKEGQNVTLSCEQNLNHDAMYWYRQDPGQGLRLIYYSQIVNDFQKGDIAEGYSVSREKKESFPLTVTSAQKNPTAFYLCASKFVLGMNTEAFFGQGTRLTVV.

The chain is built from TRBV30 and TRBJ2-7; D is unresolved. Germline V CDR1 and CDR2: GTSNPN, SVGIG (reference sequence). The CDR3 consists of 12 residues. Deletions cut 2 bases from V and 7 bases from J, with 12 bases between. The CDR3 DNA reads TGTGCCTGGAGTCAACAGAGTGGGGAGCAGTACTTC. It encodes CAWSQQSGEQYF.

The V and J genes are TRBV4-1 and TRBJ2-7, with D possibly TRBD1 on 6 matching bases. V shed 0 bases and J shed 3 bases, with 12 bases lying between them. Germline CDR1 and CDR2: MGHRA and YSYEKL. This CDR3 is built from 15 residues. CDR3 bases: TGCGCCAGCAGCCAAGAATATAGAGGGGGCTACGAGCAGTACTTC. Translated: CASSQEYRGGYEQYF.

This chain uses TRBV6-5 with TRBJ1-4, with no clear D. V lost 2 bases, J lost 8 bases, and 12 bases lay in between. CDR3 length equals 14 residues. The germline V gene has CDR1 MNHEY and CDR2 SVGAGI. CDR3 loop: CASSYKGLQEKLFF. The CDR3 coding sequence is TGTGCCAGCAGTTACAAGGGTCTCCAAGAAAAACTGTTTTTT.

The CDR3 bases are TGTGCCAGCTCCGTAGGCCACGAGCAGTACTTC. It codes for CASSVGHEQYF. The genes are TRBV27 and TRBJ2-7; no reliable D call. Trimming stripped 8 bases from V and 5 bases from J, with 10 bases between. The V gene's germline CDR1 is MNHEY and CDR2 SMNVEV (reference sequence). CDR3 length: 11 residues.

The chain employs TRBV27 and TRBJ1-1; D is unresolved. This CDR3 is 13 amino acids long. Germline values: CDR1 MNHEY, CDR2 SMNVEV (reference sequence). Trimming shortened V by 4 bases and J by 0 bases, and 6 bases separated the two germline ends. The CDR3 loop is CASSWLMNTEAFF. The DNA for the CDR3 is TGTGCCAGCAGTTGGCTAATGAACACTGAAGCTTTCTTT.

V usage is TRBV28 and J usage is TRBJ2-1; 10 bases fit TRBD1. Germline trimming cut 6 bases from V and 5 bases from J; bases unmatched to any gene: 4. Looked up from germline, CDR1 is MDHEN and CDR2 is SYDVKM. The CDR3 runs to 14 residues. CDR3 bases: TGTGCCAGCAGCACCGGGACAGGGGACAATGAGCAGTTCTTC. Protein: CASSTGTGDNEQFF.

This clone was observed once. J is TRBJ2-7 and V is TRBV10-3, with a possible D match to TRBD1 (6 bases). Deletions cut 3 bases from V and 0 bases from J, with 6 bases between. Germline CDR1 ENHRY, CDR2 SYGVKD. This CDR3 contains 13 residues. The CDR3 DNA is TGTGCCATCAGTGAAGGGGGCTCCTACGAGCAGTACTTC. It is translated as CAISEGGSYEQYF.

The chain uses TRBV7-9 and TRBJ2-1; maybe TRBD2 (5 bases). Trimming left V 4 bases short and J 0 bases short, with 16 bases between. The CDR3 totals 17 residues. Germline V lookup: CDR1 SEHNR, CDR2 FQNEAQ (reference sequence). The CDR3 DNA reads TGTGCCAGCAGCTGGCCGCGAGGGCGGAGCTCCTACAATGAGCAGTTCTTC. It encodes CASSWPRGRSSYNEQFF.

The chain couples TRBV19 to TRBJ2-7, with a tentative D call TRBD1 (6 bases). V was cut by 5 bases and J by 3 bases, with 11 bases left in between. The germline CDR1 and CDR2 sequences are LNHDA and SQIVND (reference sequence). CDR3 length: 13 residues. DNA for the CDR3: TGTGCCAGTAGTCCCCTAGGGGGCTACGAGCAGTACTTC. This sequence encodes CASSPLGGYEQYF.

The rearrangement joins TRBV2 to TRBJ1-1; 8 bases are shared with TRBD1. Germline V gene data show CDR1 as SNHLY and CDR2 as FYNNEI. With V trimmed by 6 bases and J by 11 bases, 11 bases remained unmatched. The CDR3 totals 13 residues. CDR3 coding DNA: TGTGCCAGCAGAATTACAGGGGGGGTGGTGGCTTTCTTT. Translating gives CASRITGGVVAFF.

The gene calls are TRBV2 and TRBJ2-7; D not certain. Germline CDR1 and CDR2: SNHLY and FYNNEI. With 6 bases removed from V and 3 bases from J, the gap between germline ends came to 15 bases. The CDR3 is made up of 14 amino acids. The CDR3 reads CASRTNLHGYEQYF. CDR3 sequence (DNA): TGTGCCAGCAGGACAAATCTTCATGGCTACGAGCAGTACTTC. Using reference TRBV2 and TRBJ2-7 for the parts outside the CDR3, the full variable domain is EPEVTQTPSHQVTQMGQEVILRCVPISNHLYFYWYRQILGQKVEFLVSFYNNEISEKSEIFDDQFSVERPDGSNFTLKIRSTKLEDSAMYFCASRTNLHGYEQYFGPGTRLTVT.

The chain has TRBV6-1 and TRBJ1-5; D may be TRBD1 (5 bases). Germline CDR1 is MNHNS and CDR2 is SASEGT. The CDR3 consists of 13 residues. Trimming took off 7 bases at V and 6 bases at J, with 13 bases between the two ends. CDR3 region: CASNQGPLQPQHF. The CDR3 nucleotides are TGTGCCAGCAATCAGGGACCACTTCAGCCCCAGCATTTT.

This chain links TRBV28 with TRBJ2-7; D is uncertain. V shed 3 bases and J shed 1 base, with 7 bases lying between them. This CDR3 has 13 amino acids. Germline lookup yields CDR1 MDHEN and CDR2 SYDVKM. The CDR3 region has the DNA TGTGCCAGCAGTTTGGACGAGTCCTACGAGCAGTACTTC. Encoded protein: CASSLDESYEQYF.

The chain has TRBV7-9 and TRBJ2-1; TRBD1 aligns across 8 bases. The V and J ends lost 1 base and 5 bases, in that order; junction bases with no gene match: 4. Germline CDR1 and CDR2: SEHNR and FQNEAQ (reference sequence). The CDR3 has 15 amino acids. The CDR3 coding sequence is TGTGCCAGCAGCTTAGGGGACAGGCTGCACAATGAGCAGTTCTTC. The encoded protein is CASSLGDRLHNEQFF.

This clone came up once. The gene calls are TRBV4-1 and TRBJ2-7, with D perhaps matching TRBD1 (5 bases). This CDR3 has 15 amino acids. Deletions cut 0 bases from V and 1 base from J, with 10 bases between. CDR1 MGHRA and CDR2 YSYEKL come from the germline V gene. Written as DNA, the CDR3 is TGCGCCAGCAGCCAAGATCCTAGGGGATCCTACGAGCAGTACTTC. It specifies CASSQDPRGSYEQYF.